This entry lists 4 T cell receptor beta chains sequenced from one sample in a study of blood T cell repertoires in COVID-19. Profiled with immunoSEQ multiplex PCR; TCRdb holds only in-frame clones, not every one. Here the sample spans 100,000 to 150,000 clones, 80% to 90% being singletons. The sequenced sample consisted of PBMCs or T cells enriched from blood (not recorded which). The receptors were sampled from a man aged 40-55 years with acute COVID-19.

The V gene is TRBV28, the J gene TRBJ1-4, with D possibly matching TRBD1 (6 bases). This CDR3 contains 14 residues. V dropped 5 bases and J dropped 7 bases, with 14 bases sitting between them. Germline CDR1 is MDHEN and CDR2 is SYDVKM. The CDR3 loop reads CASSPVQGREKLFF. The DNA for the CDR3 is TGTGCCAGCAGTCCTGTACAGGGACGTGAAAAACTGTTTTTT.

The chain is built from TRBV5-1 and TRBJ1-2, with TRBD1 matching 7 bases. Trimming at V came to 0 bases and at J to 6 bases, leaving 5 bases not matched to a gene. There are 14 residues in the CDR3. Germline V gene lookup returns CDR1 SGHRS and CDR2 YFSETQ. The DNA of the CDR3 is TGCGCCAGCAGCTTGGCCGGGACAGCAGATGGCTACACCTTC. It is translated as CASSLAGTADGYTF.

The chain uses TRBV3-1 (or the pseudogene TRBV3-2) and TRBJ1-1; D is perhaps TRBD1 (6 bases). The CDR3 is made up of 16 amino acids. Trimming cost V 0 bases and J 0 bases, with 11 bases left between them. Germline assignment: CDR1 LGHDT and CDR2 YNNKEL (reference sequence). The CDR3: CASSQDPGQMNTEAFF. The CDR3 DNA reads TGTGCCAGCAGCCAAGATCCGGGACAAATGAACACTGAAGCTTTCTTT.

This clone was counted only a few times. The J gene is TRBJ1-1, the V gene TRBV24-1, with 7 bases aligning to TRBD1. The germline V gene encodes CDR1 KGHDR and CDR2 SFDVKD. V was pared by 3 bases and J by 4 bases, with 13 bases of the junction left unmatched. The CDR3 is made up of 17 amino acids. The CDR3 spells CATSDPLPQGMPTEAFF. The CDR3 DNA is TGTGCCACCAGTGATCCTCTACCACAGGGGATGCCCACTGAAGCTTTCTTT.